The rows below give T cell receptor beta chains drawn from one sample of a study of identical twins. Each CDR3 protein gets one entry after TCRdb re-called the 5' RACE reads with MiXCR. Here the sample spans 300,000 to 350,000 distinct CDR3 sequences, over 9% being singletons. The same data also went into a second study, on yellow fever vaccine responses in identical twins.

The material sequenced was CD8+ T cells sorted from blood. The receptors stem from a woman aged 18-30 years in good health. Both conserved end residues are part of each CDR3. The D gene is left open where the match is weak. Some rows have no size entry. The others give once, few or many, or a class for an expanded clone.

CDR3aa: CASSLARAFLAGGPGTDTQYF
CDR3nt: TGTGCCAGCAGCTTAGCACGTGCCTTTCTAGCGGGGGGGCCAGGGACAGATACGCAGTATTTT
j_gene: TRBJ2-3
len: 21
d_gene: TRBD2
abundance: many
v_gene: TRBV7-2

CDR3aa: CASSYSRGGLSSYNEQFF
CDR3nt: TGTGCCAGCAGTTACTCCCGGGGGGGGTTGAGCTCCTACAATGAGCAGTTCTTC
j_gene: TRBJ2-1
len: 18
d_gene: TRBD2
abundance: .
v_gene: TRBV6-5

CDR3aa: CASTQVGGRGGRRWGTQYF
CDR3nt: TGTGCCAGCACCCAAGTTGGCGGGAGAGGGGGCCGTCGGTGGGGTACGCAGTATTTT
j_gene: TRBJ2-3
len: 19
d_gene: .
abundance: few
v_gene: TRBV11-2

CDR3aa: CASSLNGGTNYGYTF
CDR3nt: TGCGCCAGCAGCTTGAACGGGGGTACTAACTATGGCTACACCTTC
j_gene: TRBJ1-2
len: 15
d_gene: .
abundance: few
v_gene: TRBV5-1

CDR3aa: CASSLLAETQYF
CDR3nt: TGTGCCAGCAGCTTACTGGCGGAGACCCAGTACTTC
j_gene: TRBJ2-5
len: 12
d_gene: .
abundance: .
v_gene: TRBV11-2

CDR3aa: CAAGLNTEAFF
CDR3nt: TGTGCGGCCGGCCTGAACACTGAAGCTTTCTTT
j_gene: TRBJ1-1
len: 11
d_gene: .
abundance: few
v_gene: TRBV15

CDR3aa: CASSYSGTGGNEQYF
CDR3nt: TGTGCCAGCAGTTACTCAGGGACAGGGGGCAACGAGCAGTACTTC
j_gene: TRBJ2-7
len: 15
d_gene: TRBD1
abundance: .
v_gene: TRBV6-5

CDR3aa: CATSDLRWPTGEQFF
CDR3nt: TGTGCCACCAGTGATTTGCGGTGGCCGACGGGTGAGCAGTTCTTC
j_gene: TRBJ2-1
len: 15
d_gene: .
abundance: .
v_gene: TRBV24-1

CDR3aa: CASSEDLDRDYF
CDR3nt: TGTGCCAGCAGTGAAGATCTCGACAGGGATTACTTC
j_gene: TRBJ2-7
len: 12
d_gene: TRBD1
abundance: few
v_gene: TRBV2

CDR3aa: CATSRDWNNEQFF
CDR3nt: TGTGCCACCTCCCGGGACTGGAACAATGAGCAGTTCTTC
j_gene: TRBJ2-1
len: 13
d_gene: .
abundance: many
v_gene: TRBV24-1

CDR3aa: CASSLGPTGGANQPQHF
CDR3nt: TGTGCCAGCAGTTTAGGCCCAACAGGGGGGGCCAATCAGCCCCAGCATTTT
j_gene: TRBJ1-5
len: 17
d_gene: TRBD1
abundance: .
v_gene: TRBV12-3/TRBV12-4

CDR3aa: CASSHRQGHNSPLHF
CDR3nt: TGTGCCAGCAGCCATCGACAGGGTCATAATTCACCCCTCCACTTT
j_gene: TRBJ1-6
len: 15
d_gene: TRBD1
abundance: few
v_gene: TRBV14

CDR3aa: CASSRLAGSYTDTQYF
CDR3nt: TGTGCCAGCAGTCGCCTCGCAGGTTCCTACACAGATACGCAGTATTTT
j_gene: TRBJ2-3
len: 16
d_gene: .
abundance: .
v_gene: TRBV12-3/TRBV12-4

CDR3aa: CASSPDSFIGNEQFF
CDR3nt: TGTGCCAGCAGCCCTGACTCGTTCATCGGCAATGAGCAGTTCTTC
j_gene: TRBJ2-1
len: 15
d_gene: .
abundance: many
v_gene: TRBV5-5

CDR3aa: CASSLDPNEQFF
CDR3nt: TGCGCCAGCAGCTTGGATCCCAATGAGCAGTTCTTC
j_gene: TRBJ2-1
len: 12
d_gene: .
abundance: .
v_gene: TRBV5-1

CDR3aa: CASSQEGLDYGYTF
CDR3nt: TGCGCCAGCAGCCAAGAAGGGTTGGATTATGGCTACACCTTC
j_gene: TRBJ1-2
len: 14
d_gene: .
abundance: many
v_gene: TRBV4-1

CDR3aa: CASNLAGLDTQYF
CDR3nt: TGTGCCAGCAATTTAGCGGGGTTAGATACGCAGTATTTT
j_gene: TRBJ2-3
len: 13
d_gene: TRBD2
abundance: few
v_gene: TRBV14